This entry concerns a single T cell receptor beta chain. The data stem from a study of blood T cell repertoires in COVID-19. About the study: There were acute and convalescent COVID-19 samples, and they came from the United States, Italy and Spain. Sample material is recorded as cDNA or gDNA derived from T cells, B-cell-depleted T cells, or PBMCs.

Per the authors' pipeline: Reference gene primer amplification yielded estimated nucleated cell counts. Profiled with immunoSEQ multiplex PCR; TCRdb holds only in-frame clones, not every one. That table supplies the V and J calls and clone size; D and trimming were determined from the DNA. This table has over 200,000 clones, over 75% appearing once. Germline V gene lookup returns CDR1 SEHNR and CDR2 FQNEAQ (reference sequence). The CDR3 extends over 17 amino acids. The V gene end was trimmed by 1 base and the J gene end by 5 bases; junction bases not matched to a gene: 5. The chain recombines TRBV7-9 with TRBJ2-5; 15 bases agree with TRBD2. This receptor was taken from a woman over 75 with acute or convalescent COVID-19. Sequencing input: peripheral blood. The CDR3 DNA follows: TGTGCCAGCAGCTTAGGCGGGACTAGCGGGAGGTGGGAGACCCAGTACTTC. Protein sequence: CASSLGGTSGRWETQYF. Drawing the rest from reference TRBV7-9 and TRBJ2-5, the complete variable domain is DTGVSQNPRHKITKRGQNVTFRCDPISEHNRLYWYRQTLGQGPEFLTYFQNEAQLEKSRLLSDRFSAERPKGSFSTLEIQRTEQGDSAMYLCASSLGGTSGRWETQYFGPGTRLLVL.